One TCR beta chain is described in this entry. Its matching antigen is unknown. These data come from a study of beta chain features in type 1 diabetes. Study-wide background: Cell yields, gender and age were similar in healthy donors and patients.

cDNA synthesis used the whole RNA isolate, giving expressed TCRB sequences. Libraries were prepared by immunoSEQ multiplex PCR; TCRdb keeps only in-frame clonotypes and omits some of them. The data show under 350,000 clones, around 22% seen once. CDR3 length: 13 residues. Germline CDR1 is SNHLY and CDR2 is FYNNEI. With 8 bases removed from V and 9 bases from J, the gap between germline ends came to 17 bases. Study results and limitations: Shorter TCRB CDR3s, moderately but significantly so, marked every one of the four CD4+ subsets in Type 1 diabetes patients. The cDNA sequencing approach could over-represent high-TCR-expressing cells.

V is TRBV2 and J is TRBJ1-5, with D perhaps TRBD1 (5 bases). This clonotype was obtained from a woman between 25 and 40 years old with type 1 diabetes. Sample: naive CD4+ T cells from blood. The CDR3 nucleotides are TGTGCCAGCGCGGGACCGACCGGAGGGCCCCAGCATTTT. Its protein product is CASAGPTGGPQHF. Full variable domain (rest looked up from reference TRBV2 and TRBJ1-5): EPEVTQTPSHQVTQMGQEVILRCVPISNHLYFYWYRQILGQKVEFLVSFYNNEISEKSEIFDDQFSVERPDGSNFTLKIRSTKLEDSAMYFCASAGPTGGPQHFGDGTRLSIL.